This passage covers 4 T cell receptor beta chains from one sample sequenced in a study of cytomegalovirus exposure and HLA in healthy donors. The PCR made use of 60 Vbeta and 13 Jbeta primers. Profiled with immunoSEQ multiplex PCR; TCRdb holds only in-frame clones, not every one. This listing includes over 75,000 clones. Sequencing input: PBMCs. The receptors come from a girl aged 5-17 years in good health and CMV-seropositive.

J is TRBJ2-1 and V is TRBV2; 10 bases line up with TRBD2. J lost 2 bases, V lost 7 bases, and 8 bases had no gene match. The length of the CDR3 is 16 residues. The V gene's germline CDR1 is SNHLY and CDR2 FYNNEI. The CDR3 coding sequence is TGTGCCAGCAAGCAGGCTAGCGGGGGCACCTACAATGAGCAGTTCTTC. Encoded protein: CASKQASGGTYNEQFF.

The J gene is TRBJ2-4, the V gene TRBV9; 7 bases align to TRBD1. Germline CDR1 is SGDLS and CDR2 is YYNGEE. This CDR3 comprises 15 residues. The junction had 9 bases not matched to a gene; V was cut back by 3 bases and J by 6 bases. The CDR3 nucleotides are TGTGCCAGCAGCGCACGAGGGGGCTCCGGAAACATTCAGTACTTC. Its protein is CASSARGGSGNIQYF. Full variable domain (outside the CDR3, taken from reference TRBV9 and TRBJ2-4): DSGVTQTPKHLITATGQRVTLRCSPRSGDLSVYWYQQSLDQGLQFLIQYYNGEERAKGNILERFSAQQFPDLHSELNLSSLELGDSALYFCASSARGGSGNIQYFGAGTRLSVL.

The V and J genes are TRBV7-3 and TRBJ2-2; TRBD2 is a possible D gene (7 bases). V lost 5 bases and J 5 bases, leaving 15 bases between the germline ends. Germline assignment: CDR1 SGHTA and CDR2 FQGTGA. The CDR3 runs to 15 residues. In nucleotides, the CDR3 is TGTGCCAGCAGCACGCCGGGGGGCGGGACCGGGGAGCTGTTTTTT. Protein: CASSTPGGGTGELFF.

The chain is built from TRBV18 and TRBJ2-1, with D tentatively TRBD2 (6 bases). The CDR3 is 16 amino acids. Germline-derived CDR1 and CDR2 are KGHSH and LQKENI. The V and J ends lost 1 base and 7 bases respectively, with 17 bases between them. CDR3 in amino acids: CASSPRLASGGNEQFF. CDR3 bases: TGTGCCAGCTCACCACGTTTAGCCTCTGGAGGGAATGAGCAGTTCTTC. The full variable domain, rest sourced from reference TRBV18 and TRBJ2-1, is NAGVMQNPRHLVRRRGQEARLRCSPMKGHSHVYWYRQLPEEGLKFMVYLQKENIIDESGMPKERFSAEFPKEGPSILRIQQVVRGDSAAYFCASSPRLASGGNEQFFGPGTRLTVL.